Presented here are 24 T cell receptor beta chains from one specimen sequenced in a study of STAT5B mutations in CD4+ large granular lymphocyte leukemia. Measured with immunoSEQ multiplex PCR; TCRdb has only the in-frame clones, and not every one. The sample records about 37,000 clones, 65% to 70% being singletons. The sample comprised CD4+ T cells from blood buffy coats. The receptors were sampled from a human donor in good health.

V is TRBV19 and J is TRBJ1-2, with 9 positions matching TRBD1. The germline V gene has CDR1 LNHDA and CDR2 SQIVND (reference sequence). This CDR3 has 14 amino acids. Losses at the gene ends were 2 bases for V and 6 bases for J; bases not matched to a gene: 4. The CDR3 DNA reads as TGTGCCAGTAGTATACAGGGACAGGGAAATGGCTACACCTTC. It specifies CASSIQGQGNGYTF.

The V call is TRBV19, the J call TRBJ2-4; no definite D call. The germline V gene encodes CDR1 LNHDA and CDR2 SQIVND (reference sequence). With 3 bases removed from V and 5 bases from J, the gap between germline ends came to 5 bases. The length of the CDR3 is 12 residues. The chain's CDR3 is CASSIVQNIQYF. Here the CDR3 DNA reads TGTGCCAGTAGTATTGTTCAAAACATTCAGTACTTC.

The chain has TRBV6-6 and TRBJ1-1; D remains ambiguous. The CDR3 is made up of 13 amino acids. Germline CDR1 is MNHNY and CDR2 is SVGAGI (reference sequence). V was pared by 3 bases and J by 4 bases, with 9 bases between. DNA for the CDR3: TGTGCCAGCAGTTATCGGGAGAGCACTGAAGCTTTCTTT. Amino acids: CASSYRESTEAFF.

V usage is TRBV6-1 and J usage is TRBJ2-5; TRBD1 aligns across 7 bases. Per the germline V gene, CDR1 is MNHNS and CDR2 is SASEGT. J lost 0 bases, V lost 5 bases, and 3 bases had no gene match. The CDR3 is 14 residues long. CDR3 protein: CASSRGTDQETQYF. For the CDR3, the DNA is TGTGCCAGCAGTAGGGGGACAGACCAAGAGACCCAGTACTTC.

The CDR3 DNA sequence: TGTGCCAGCAGCAAAGTTGGGGAGGGACAGTCCACCGATGGCTACACCTTC. It yields the protein CASSKVGEGQSTDGYTF. This rearrangement joins TRBV21-1 to TRBJ1-2. TRBV21-1 is classified as a pseudogene. The CDR3 sequence is 17 residues long.

The CDR3, as DNA: TGTGCCAGCAGTGAGACAGGGGGCGACGGCTACACCTTC. Its translation is CASSETGGDGYTF. This sequence joins TRBV6-1 and TRBJ1-2, with 10 bases matching TRBD1. CDR3 size: 13 residues. Trimming removed 3 bases from V and 8 bases from J; junction bases left unmatched: 3. Germline V CDR1 and CDR2: MNHNS, SASEGT.

The sample holds a few counts of this clone. V usage is TRBV7-3 and J usage is TRBJ1-1; 9 bases match TRBD1. There are 14 residues in the CDR3. Germline CDR1 and CDR2: SGHTA and FQGTGA. J was trimmed by 1 base and V by 5 bases; bases with no gene match: 2. CDR3 loop: CASSRTGANTEAFF. CDR3 coding DNA: TGTGCCAGCAGCCGGACAGGGGCGAACACTGAAGCTTTCTTT. Together with reference TRBV7-3 and TRBJ1-1, the CDR3 gives the full variable domain: GAGVSQTPSNKVTEKGKYVELRCDPISGHTALYWYRQSLGQGPEFLIYFQGTGAADDSGLPNDRFFAVRPEGSVSTLKIQRTERGDSAVYLCASSRTGANTEAFFGQGTRLTVV.

The chain couples TRBV2 to TRBJ2-7; D may match TRBD1 or TRBD2 (5 bases each). The CDR3 is 15 amino acids. Germline V gives CDR1 SNHLY, CDR2 FYNNEI. Trimming shortened V by 5 bases and J by 2 bases, and 16 bases separated the two germline ends. CDR3 coding DNA: TGTGCCAGCAGTTCCAGGGACGGGGCCGCCTACGAGCAGTACTTC. Encoded protein: CASSSRDGAAYEQYF.

V and J are TRBV15 and TRBJ2-3; tentative D call: TRBD1 (6 bases). The CDR3 loop spans 16 amino acids. V was cut by 5 bases and J by 9 bases, with 24 bases left in between. Germline CDR1 reads LNHNV; CDR2 reads YYDKDF (reference sequence). The chain's CDR3 is CATSGDPGTTLGTQYF. The CDR3 DNA follows: TGTGCCACCAGCGGGGACCCCGGGACAACTTTGGGCACGCAGTATTTT.

This clone was counted a few times. The rearrangement joins TRBV19 to TRBJ1-1; a possible D gene is TRBD1 (6 bases). Germline V gene data show CDR1 as LNHDA and CDR2 as SQIVND (reference sequence). This CDR3 is 13 amino acids long. V lost 3 bases and J lost 10, with 15 bases in between. The CDR3 loop is CASSMLGAAGAFF. In nucleotides, the CDR3 is TGTGCCAGTAGTATGTTGGGGGCCGCGGGAGCTTTCTTT.

The chain links TRBV14 to TRBJ2-1; 7 bases fit TRBD2. The CDR3 length is 16 residues. Looked up from germline, CDR1 is SGHDN and CDR2 is FVKESK. The ends lost 0 bases at V and 9 bases at J; junction bases unmatched: 11. The CDR3 DNA follows: TGTGCCAGCAGCCAAGATCGAGGCCTAGCGGTGTCTGAGCAGTTCTTC. Translated, it gives CASSQDRGLAVSEQFF.

The rearrangement uses TRBV27 and TRBJ2-1; TRBD1 matches at 8 bases. J gave up 0 bases and V 4 bases, and 11 bases lay outside the gene matches. Germline CDR1 reads MNHEY; CDR2 reads SMNVEV (reference sequence). The length of the CDR3 is 18 residues. The CDR3 sequence is CASSSPTYRGSSYNEQFF. CDR3 DNA: TGTGCCAGCAGTTCCCCAACATACAGGGGGAGCTCCTACAATGAGCAGTTCTTC.

The V and J genes are TRBV6-1 and TRBJ2-5; TRBD2 matches at 9 bases. The CDR3 totals 15 residues. Unmatched junction bases numbered 9, after V lost 9 bases and J lost 1 base. Germline V CDR1 and CDR2: MNHNS, SASEGT. The CDR3, as DNA: TGTGCCAGTCGCGGGGGGGGACATACCCAAGAGACCCAGTACTTC. Translating gives CASRGGGHTQETQYF.

The chain recombines TRBV7-9 with TRBJ2-5; no clear D. V shed 3 bases and J shed 1 base, with 9 bases lying between them. The CDR3 totals 14 residues. The germline V gene encodes CDR1 SEHNR and CDR2 FQNEAQ (reference sequence). The CDR3 sequence is CASSLRTLQETQYF. The CDR3 DNA reads as TGTGCCAGCAGCTTGAGGACCCTCCAAGAGACCCAGTACTTC.

This clone was observed a few times. V is TRBV19 and J is TRBJ2-2; D remains unclear. CDR3 length: 13 residues. Trimming took 11 bases from V and 4 from J, leaving 14 bases between them. The germline V gene has CDR1 LNHDA and CDR2 SQIVND (reference sequence). The CDR3 bases are TGTGCCTCAAGAGGACCCGGCACCGGGGAGCTGTTTTTT. Translation: CASRGPGTGELFF. The whole variable domain, remainder taken from reference TRBV19 and TRBJ2-2, is DGGITQSPKYLFRKEGQNVTLSCEQNLNHDAMYWYRQDPGQGLRLIYYSQIVNDFQKGDIAEGYSVSREKKESFPLTVTSAQKNPTAFYLCASRGPGTGELFFGEGSRLTVL.

A few counts support this clone. The genes are TRBV7-3 and TRBJ1-1, with D unresolved. From germline, CDR1 is SGHTA and CDR2 FQGTGA. CDR3 length equals 13 residues. V dropped 3 bases and J dropped 1 base, with 6 bases sitting between them. In nucleotides, the CDR3 is TGTGCCAGCAGCTTCTGGGAGAACACTGAAGCTTTCTTT. Amino acids: CASSFWENTEAFF.

This chain connects TRBV29-1 to TRBJ1-1; a weak D match, TRBD1 (5 bases). V lost 1 base to trimming and J lost 7 bases, with 10 bases between them. The CDR3 consists of 12 residues. CDR1 is SQVTM, CDR2 ANQGSEA, per germline. This CDR3 is CSVEGQRDEAFF. CDR3 nucleotide sequence: TGCAGCGTTGAAGGACAGCGCGATGAAGCTTTCTTT.

The chain couples TRBV19 to TRBJ2-1; D may correspond to TRBD1 or TRBD2 (6 bases each). Germline CDR1 is LNHDA and CDR2 is SQIVND (reference sequence). V gave up 1 base and J gave up 8 bases, with 15 bases separating them. CDR3 length equals 15 residues. This CDR3 is CASSIVGGSWDEQFF. CDR3 coding DNA: TGTGCCAGTAGTATAGTAGGGGGGAGTTGGGATGAGCAGTTCTTC.

This clone was picked up a small number of times. The chain has TRBV6-5 and TRBJ2-2; TRBD1 matches at 10 bases. V dropped 3 bases and J dropped 6; count of bases not matched to a gene: 4. The CDR3 sequence is 15 residues long. Germline V gene lookup returns CDR1 MNHEY and CDR2 SVGAGI. CDR3 bases: TGTGCCAGCAGTTATGACAGGGGGCGGGCCGGGGAGCTGTTTTTT. It encodes CASSYDRGRAGELFF.

The chain combines TRBV10-3 with TRBJ2-3; 8 positions match TRBD2. V gave up 7 bases and J gave up 4 bases; unmatched junction bases: 4. The CDR3 is 13 amino acids. Germline loops: CDR1 ENHRY, CDR2 SYGVKD. DNA of the CDR3: TGTGCCATCAATCTTAGCGGGGCAGATACGCAGTATTTT. Translation gives CAINLSGADTQYF.

The rearrangement uses TRBV29-1 and TRBJ1-1, with a tentative D call TRBD1 (5 bases). Trimming removed 6 bases from V and 0 bases from J, with 14 bases in between. This CDR3 has 14 amino acids. The germline CDR1 and CDR2 sequences are SQVTM and ANQGSEA. CDR3 amino acids: CSVTGPLMNTEAFF. CDR3 nucleotides: TGCAGCGTCACAGGCCCTCTTATGAACACTGAAGCTTTCTTT. Complete variable domain (other parts from reference TRBV29-1 and TRBJ1-1): SAVISQKPSRDICQRGTSLTIQCQVDSQVTMMFWYRQQPGQSLTLIATANQGSEATYESGFVIDKFPISRPNLTFSTLTVSNMSPEDSSIYLCSVTGPLMNTEAFFGQGTRLTVV.

This chain uses TRBV9 with TRBJ2-3, with D maybe TRBD1 (7 bases). The ends were cut back, 3 bases at V and 5 bases at J, with 16 bases in the middle. The CDR3 length is 15 residues. The germline CDR1 and CDR2 sequences are SGDLS and YYNGEE. Written as DNA, the CDR3 is TGTGCCAGCAGCGCAGTGAGGGGGCGGGGAGATACGCAGTATTTT. Translating gives CASSAVRGRGDTQYF.

The chain has TRBV5-4 and TRBJ2-3; 12 bases match TRBD2. Germline-derived CDR1 and CDR2 are SGHNT and YYREEE (reference sequence). Trimming cost V 0 bases and J 5 bases; bases outside gene matches: 10. The CDR3 length is 18 residues. CDR3 coding DNA: TGTGCCAGCAGCTTGGGACTGCTAGCGGGGGGGGCCTTAGATACGCAGTATTTT. Protein: CASSLGLLAGGALDTQYF.

The chain couples TRBV13 to TRBJ2-5; TRBD1 agrees at 9 bases. The germline CDR1 and CDR2 sequences are PRHDT and FYEKMQ (reference sequence). Trimming took 5 bases from V and 5 from J; bases not matched to a gene: 18. CDR3 length: 18 amino acids. CDR3 nucleotides: TGTGCCAGCAGCCCCATAGCCTCCCTTGGGACAGGGAGGGAGACCCAGTACTTC. Its translation: CASSPIASLGTGRETQYF.